Below are 24 T cell receptor beta chains sequenced from a single sample in a study of graft-versus-host responses after intestinal transplantation. No antigen has been identified for these receptors. Sequencing was performed with immunoSEQ multiplex PCR; in TCRdb, only in-frame clones are kept and a portion is missing. Here the sample spans tens of thousands of clones, 90% to 95% being singletons. The input for sequencing was unstimulated CD8+ T cells sorted from spleen or lymph node cells, taken before transplant. These receptors all stem from a human donor who was the organ donor for an intestinal transplant.

The gene calls are TRBV7-9 and TRBJ2-2, with a tentative D call TRBD1 (6 bases). This CDR3 comprises 16 residues. Germline V CDR1 and CDR2: SEHNR, FQNEAQ (reference sequence). Trimming cost V 2 bases and J 2 bases, with 12 bases left between them. In nucleotides, the CDR3 is TGTGCCAGCAGCTTATATTGGGGACAAAACACCGGGGAGCTGTTTTTT. Translated: CASSLYWGQNTGELFF.

The chain links TRBV28 to TRBJ2-5; D call uncertain. This CDR3 contains 17 residues. Trimming cost V 8 bases and J 2 bases, with 24 bases left between them. Germline loops: CDR1 MDHEN, CDR2 SYDVKM. The CDR3: CASHSRPLQYIQETQYF. For the CDR3, the DNA is TGTGCCAGCCATAGCCGGCCCCTGCAATACATACAAGAGACCCAGTACTTC.

The rearrangement links TRBV19 to TRBJ2-3; no definite D call. Germline V CDR1 and CDR2: LNHDA, SQIVND (reference sequence). Trimming removed 7 bases at V and 2 bases at J, with 13 bases between. This CDR3 has 14 amino acids. CDR3 residues: CASTKAEYTDTQYF. The DNA of the CDR3 is TGTGCCAGTACGAAGGCGGAGTACACAGATACGCAGTATTTT.

This clone was seen a single time. The rearrangement links TRBV5-6 to TRBJ2-1; TRBD2 matches at 9 bases. The CDR3 covers 14 residues. J lost 0 bases, V lost 9 bases, and 4 bases had no gene match. The germline CDR1 and CDR2 sequences are SGHDT and YYEEEE. Here the CDR3 reads CATRGGDSYNEQFF. CDR3 in DNA: TGTGCCACTCGCGGGGGGGACTCCTACAATGAGCAGTTCTTC.

The rearrangement links TRBV9 to TRBJ1-1; the D is unclear. This CDR3 spans 13 amino acids. Germline V CDR1 and CDR2: SGDLS, YYNGEE. V lost 3 bases and J 2 bases, leaving 8 bases between the germline ends. The chain's CDR3 is CASSGGGNTEAFF. The CDR3, as DNA: TGTGCCAGCAGCGGTGGAGGTAACACTGAAGCTTTCTTT.

This chain joins TRBV7-6 and TRBJ1-2, with 7 bases aligning to TRBD1. This CDR3 region has 15 residues. Germline CDR1 and CDR2: SGHVS and FNYEAQ. With V trimmed by 5 bases and J by 3 bases, 9 bases remained unmatched. The CDR3: CASSASRGFDYGYTF. In nucleotides, the CDR3 is TGTGCCAGCAGCGCAAGCAGGGGGTTCGACTATGGCTACACCTTC.

The chain couples TRBV18 to TRBJ2-3, with D perhaps TRBD1 (6 bases). Germline V gives CDR1 KGHSH, CDR2 LQKENI. Trimming took 2 bases from V and 0 from J, leaving 12 bases between them. The CDR3 spans 16 residues. CDR3 sequence reads: CASSPLGATSTDTQYF. The DNA of the CDR3 is TGTGCCAGCTCACCATTGGGGGCCACTAGCACAGATACGCAGTATTTT. Full variable domain (remainder filled in from reference TRBV18 and TRBJ2-3): NAGVMQNPRHLVRRRGQEARLRCSPMKGHSHVYWYRQLPEEGLKFMVYLQKENIIDESGMPKERFSAEFPKEGPSILRIQQVVRGDSAAYFCASSPLGATSTDTQYFGPGTRLTVL.

The rearrangement links TRBV6-1 to TRBJ1-5; possibly TRBD1 for D (5 bases). The CDR3 covers 14 residues. Germline CDR1 reads MNHNS; CDR2 reads SASEGT. The V end was cut by 5 bases, the J end by 7 bases, with 15 bases between. The chain's CDR3 is CASSPGDSWQPQHF. The CDR3 bases are TGTGCCAGCAGTCCCGGGGACTCCTGGCAGCCCCAGCATTTT.

CDR3 sequence (DNA): TGCGCCAGCAGCCAAGGGCGAAGGGCCGACGAGCAGTACTTC. As protein: CASSQGRRADEQYF. The chain joins TRBV4-3 to TRBJ2-5; D remains unclear. With the DNA end fitting TRBJ2-7 better, the J assignment may be wrong. Germline V gene data show CDR1 as LGHNA and CDR2 as YSLEER. The CDR3 extends over 14 amino acids.

This clone has a single count. V is TRBV5-8 and J is TRBJ1-2, with TRBD1 matching over 8 bases. J was trimmed by 8 bases and V by 4 bases; bases with no gene match: 13. Germline CDR1 reads SGHTS; CDR2 reads YDEGEE. The CDR3 totals 15 residues. CDR3 sequence reads: CASSLPWTGRGGYTF. The CDR3 nucleotides read TGTGCCAGCAGCCTACCGTGGACAGGGAGAGGGGGCTACACCTTC.

The chain recombines TRBV7-6 with TRBJ2-7; D tentatively fits TRBD1 or TRBD2 (5 bases each). CDR3 length: 15 residues. Trimming cost V 6 bases and J 3 bases, with 18 bases left between them. Looked up from germline, CDR1 is SGHVS and CDR2 is FNYEAQ. CDR3 amino acids: CASRSRGEGYYEQYF. The DNA of the CDR3 is TGTGCCAGCAGGTCGAGAGGGGAAGGATACTACGAGCAGTACTTC. The full variable domain, completed using reference TRBV7-6 and TRBJ2-7, is GAGVSQSPRYKVTKRGQDVALRCDPISGHVSLYWYRQALGQGPEFLTYFNYEAQQDKSGLPNDRFSAERPEGSISTLTIQRTEQRDSAMYRCASRSRGEGYYEQYFGPGTRLTVT.

V is TRBV7-6 and J is TRBJ2-3, with 8 bases matching TRBD2. Germline V gene sequence: CDR1 SGHVS, CDR2 FNYEAQ. This CDR3 is 17 amino acids long. Germline trimming cut 1 base from V and 2 bases from J; bases unmatched to any gene: 8. The CDR3 protein is CASSLVRGGGTTDTQYF. The CDR3 DNA reads TGTGCCAGCAGCTTAGTCCGTGGCGGGGGGACCACAGATACGCAGTATTTT.

This chain connects TRBV4-3 to TRBJ2-2; no clear D gene. This CDR3 is built from 12 residues. Germline loops: CDR1 LGHNA, CDR2 YSLEER. V was pared by 4 bases and J by 5 bases, with 5 bases between. This chain's CDR3 is CASSLGTGELFF. CDR3 sequence (DNA): TGCGCCAGCAGCCTAGGGACCGGGGAGCTGTTTTTT.

To note about this clone: Other DNA sequences within the sample encode an identical CDR3. The CDR3 spells CASSTGGTYEQYF. The CDR3 DNA is TGTGCCAGCTCGACGGGGGGGACCTACGAGCAGTACTTC. This chain joins TRBV18 and TRBJ2-7; 8 nucleotides match TRBD2. V shed 6 bases, J shed 2 bases, and the junction held 3 bases outside the gene matches. Per germline, CDR1 KGHSH and CDR2 LQKENI. This CDR3 comprises 13 residues.

The chain joins TRBV7-3 to TRBJ2-1, with D tentatively TRBD2 (5 bases). CDR3 length equals 14 residues. V was shortened by 0 bases and J by 7 bases, with 10 bases between the two germline ends. From germline, CDR1 is SGHTA and CDR2 FQGTGA. The CDR3 region has the DNA TGTGCCAGCAGCTTAACTTTCGGCGGGAATGAGCAGTTCTTC. As protein: CASSLTFGGNEQFF.

This clone was counted a single time. The J gene is TRBJ2-5, the V gene TRBV15; tentatively, D is TRBD1 (6 bases). CDR3 length: 16 amino acids. With 6 bases removed from V and 5 bases from J, the gap between germline ends came to 22 bases. The germline gives CDR1 LNHNV, CDR2 YYDKDF (reference sequence). The CDR3 loop is CATRETGRGLEETQYF. The CDR3 region has the DNA TGTGCCACCAGAGAGACGGGAAGGGGGTTGGAGGAGACCCAGTACTTC.

The J gene is TRBJ1-5, the V gene TRBV27; D perhaps matches TRBD1 (5 bases). The CDR3 runs to 14 residues. CDR1 is MNHEY and CDR2 is SMNVEV in the germline V gene (reference sequence). Trimming stripped 8 bases from V and 8 bases from J, with 19 bases between. The chain's CDR3 is CASGNYRSGKPQHF. CDR3 bases: TGTGCCAGCGGGAACTACAGGTCGGGAAAGCCCCAGCATTTT.

This chain uses TRBV7-9 with TRBJ2-4; 12 nucleotides match TRBD2. The germline V gene has CDR1 SEHNR and CDR2 FQNEAQ (reference sequence). V was clipped by 1 base and J by 7 bases; unmatched bases: 8. CDR3 length: 17 residues. The CDR3: CASSLVGPSGGANIQYF. The CDR3 DNA sequence: TGTGCCAGCAGCTTAGTTGGCCCTAGCGGGGGGGCCAACATTCAGTACTTC.

V gene TRBV19 combines with J gene TRBJ2-3; a weak D match, TRBD1 (6 bases). Trimming took off 5 bases at V and 6 bases at J, with 12 bases between the two ends. Germline loops: CDR1 LNHDA, CDR2 SQIVND (reference sequence). The CDR3 runs 13 residues. CDR3 region: CASSLTGWDTQYF. The CDR3 coding sequence is TGTGCCAGTAGTCTAACAGGGTGGGATACGCAGTATTTT.

V usage is TRBV4-1 and J usage is TRBJ2-1; 11 bases match TRBD2. V gave up 4 bases and J gave up 9 bases; unmatched junction bases: 14. Germline lookup yields CDR1 MGHRA and CDR2 YSYEKL. This CDR3 spans 17 amino acids. In DNA form, the CDR3 reads TGCGCCAGCAGCCTTTTTAATAGCGGGGGGGCCGTGAGTGAGCAGTTCTTC. Translating gives CASSLFNSGGAVSEQFF.

J is TRBJ1-5 and V is TRBV7-8; 7 bases are shared with TRBD1. Germline V lookup: CDR1 SGHVS, CDR2 FQNEAQ. This CDR3 region has 17 residues. J was trimmed by 0 bases and V by 4 bases; bases with no gene match: 9. The CDR3 is CASSWGQLHYSNQPQHF. The CDR3 bases are TGTGCCAGCAGCTGGGGACAGCTCCACTATAGCAATCAGCCCCAGCATTTT.

The chain uses TRBV4-1 and TRBJ1-1; D not certain. The CDR3 contains 12 residues. CDR1 is MGHRA, CDR2 YSYEKL, per germline. Trimming left V 3 bases short and J 1 base short, with 3 bases between. CDR3 nucleotides: TGCGCCAGCAGCCAGGCGAACACTGAAGCTTTCTTT. Translation: CASSQANTEAFF.

This chain connects TRBV18 to TRBJ1-1, with D hard to call. Germline V lookup: CDR1 KGHSH, CDR2 LQKENI. V lost 2 bases to trimming and J lost 3 bases, with 4 bases between them. The CDR3 sequence is 12 residues long. The CDR3 sequence is CASSPGYTEAFF. The CDR3 region has the DNA TGTGCCAGCTCACCAGGTTACACTGAAGCTTTCTTT.

V is TRBV7-9 and J is TRBJ2-2; TRBD2 matches at 10 bases. The CDR3 is made up of 17 amino acids. With 8 bases clipped from V and 5 bases from J, the junction kept 14 bases outside the gene matches. Germline V gives CDR1 SEHNR, CDR2 FQNEAQ (reference sequence). For the CDR3, the DNA is TGTGCCAGCGAGTATTGGCTAGCGGGGGATAAGACCGGGGAGCTGTTTTTT. Translation gives CASEYWLAGDKTGELFF. Supplemented by reference TRBV7-9 and TRBJ2-2, the full variable domain reads DTGVSQNPRHKITKRGQNVTFRCDPISEHNRLYWYRQTLGQGPEFLTYFQNEAQLEKSRLLSDRFSAERPKGSFSTLEIQRTEQGDSAMYLCASEYWLAGDKTGELFFGEGSRLTVL.